This T cell receptor (beta chain) is from a study of glioma-infiltrating T cells after dendritic cell vaccination (dated by TCRdb to 2016 to 2018). With regard to the full study: The cohort included approximately 15 glioblastoma patients drawn from Phase I and II dendritic cell vaccination trials, of whom 9 were newly diagnosed and 6 had recurrent disease. Patients received autologous tumor lysate-pulsed dendritic cell vaccination between about 2003 and 2012. The vaccine consisted of monocyte-derived dendritic cells cultured about seven days with IL-4 and GM-CSF, then pulsed overnight with autologous tumor lysate. Three intradermal dendritic cell vaccine injections were administered to patients at biweekly intervals in the arm below the axilla. Tumor-infiltrating lymphocyte content was quantified and tumor and blood repertoires were compared in dendritic cell-vaccinated glioblastoma patients by deep sequencing of TCR beta CDR3 regions. Survival after dendritic cell vaccination was correlated with TCR sequencing metrics, such as TIL content and the overlap between tumor and blood repertoires. Study-level results and caveats: The cohort was small and heterogeneous, only a few patients had full blood and tumor sets, and even fewer had initial-recurrent tumor pairs. No direct relationship between TCR clonality and survival was found, suggesting a diverse polyclonal response may matter. After dendritic cell vaccination, a higher estimated pretreatment TIL content predicted longer time to progression and longer overall survival. The three-group TCR overlap response model was described as speculative and requiring prospective validation.

According to the study, the label for this sample's time point signals: after dendritic cell vaccination, including at tumor progression/relapse. Patients were selected on the basis of adequate residual fresh-frozen tumor tissue and more than two years of available survival data. Although molecular status otherwise differed among the glioblastoma patients, no patient had an isocitrate dehydrogenase mutation. PBMC were collected before vaccination, two weeks after the third vaccination, and at tumor progression when it occurred. The Qiagen DNeasy Blood extraction Kit was used for extraction of genomic DNA. With regard to this clone: The specificity of this receptor is unknown. No much larger clone exists at a distance of one base, and base qualities are not known.

TCRB CDR3 regions were amplified from 1.5 to 2 ug genomic DNA, or all available DNA if less, using the immunoSEQ assay. Multiplex PCR used 60 forward primers for TCR V beta segments and 13 reverse primers for J beta segments. To estimate reads per starting template, synthetic control templates were spiked into each sample at limiting dilution. Sequencing produced 87 bp reads on the Illumina HiSeq System. The original pipeline was this. PCR and sequencing errors were removed by merging closely related sequences with a nearest neighbor algorithm. TCR overlap was defined as the percentage of unique tumor TCR beta sequences that were also found in the peripheral blood of the same patient. In its TCRdb copy, this immuneACCESS table keeps in-frame sequences only and misses some clones. Where compared with another copy, unresolved V genes explain less than half of these, and the others have no known cause. That table supplies the V and J calls and clone size; D and trimming were determined from the DNA. This sample has some 110,000 clones in its table, and nearly 90% of those were observed once. The ten largest account for 2.5% to 3% of the sample.

Sequencing used blood, obtained after dendritic cell vaccination. The TCR sequence derives from a human donor with glioblastoma.

The CDR3 has the sequence CASSDMAGAHTQYF. Read as DNA, the sequence is TGTGCCAGCAGTGACATGGCAGGGGCGCACACGCAGTATTTT. The V and J segments used are TRBV6-4 and TRBJ2-3, with a weak D call of TRBD1 (6 bases match). The CDR3, from cysteine to phenylalanine, totals 14 residues. This entry keeps only the CDR3 DNA: 42 bases, framed from base 1. Sequences MRHNA (CDR1) and SNTAGT (CDR2) are obtained from the germline V gene. Cut back by 2 bases and 9 bases, the V and J ends lie 15 bases apart.